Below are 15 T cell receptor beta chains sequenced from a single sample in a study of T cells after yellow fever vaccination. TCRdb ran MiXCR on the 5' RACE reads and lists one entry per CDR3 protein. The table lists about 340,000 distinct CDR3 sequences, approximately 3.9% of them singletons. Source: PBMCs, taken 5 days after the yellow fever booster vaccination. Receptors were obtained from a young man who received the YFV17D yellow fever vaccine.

The CDR3 region has the DNA TGCGCCAGCGGGGCCCGGGGCTCCACAGATACGCAGTATTTT. It yields the protein CASGARGSTDTQYF. The chain has TRBV5-1 and TRBJ2-3, with D tentatively TRBD1 or TRBD2 (5 bases each). This CDR3 contains 14 residues. Germline V CDR1 and CDR2: SGHRS, YFSETQ. Between the trimmed V and J ends, which lost 7 bases and 2 bases, there was a span of 14 bases. The full variable domain, with the rest looked up from reference TRBV5-1 and TRBJ2-3, is KAGVTQTPRYLIKTRGQQVTLSCSPISGHRSVSWYQQTPGQGLQFLFEYFSETQRNKGNFPGRFSGRQFSNSRSEMNVSTLELGDSALYLCASGARGSTDTQYFGPGTRLTVL.

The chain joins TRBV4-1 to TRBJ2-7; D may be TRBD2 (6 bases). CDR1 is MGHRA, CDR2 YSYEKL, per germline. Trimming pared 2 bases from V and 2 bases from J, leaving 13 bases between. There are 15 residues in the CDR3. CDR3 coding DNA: TGCGCCAGCAGCCAATACCGGGACTGGACCTACGAGCAGTACTTC. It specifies CASSQYRDWTYEQYF.

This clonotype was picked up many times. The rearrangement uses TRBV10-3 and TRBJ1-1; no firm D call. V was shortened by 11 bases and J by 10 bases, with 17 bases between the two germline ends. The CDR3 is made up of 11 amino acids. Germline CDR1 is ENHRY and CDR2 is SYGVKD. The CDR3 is CAVSSEIGAFF. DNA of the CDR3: TGTGCCGTAAGCTCCGAGATAGGAGCTTTCTTT.

CDR3 sequence reads: CASMQNNYGYTF. The CDR3, as DNA: TGTGCCAGCATGCAGAATAACTATGGCTACACCTTC. The V gene is TRBV2, the J gene TRBJ1-2; unclear D gene. The CDR3 covers 12 residues. V lost 7 bases and J 1 base, leaving 7 bases between the germline ends. CDR1 and CDR2 from the germline V gene are SNHLY and FYNNEI.

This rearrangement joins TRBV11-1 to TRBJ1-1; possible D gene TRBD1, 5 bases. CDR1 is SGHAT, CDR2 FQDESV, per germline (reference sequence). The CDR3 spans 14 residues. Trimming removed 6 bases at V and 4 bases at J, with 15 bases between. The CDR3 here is CASRARGEVTEAFF. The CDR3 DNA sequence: TGTGCCAGCAGGGCTCGAGGGGAGGTCACTGAAGCTTTCTTT. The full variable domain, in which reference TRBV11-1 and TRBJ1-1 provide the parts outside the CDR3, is EAEVAQSPRYKITEKSQAVAFWCDPISGHATLYWYRQILGQGPELLVQFQDESVVDDSQLPKDRFSAERLKGVDSTLKIQPAELGDSAMYLCASRARGEVTEAFFGQGTRLTVV.

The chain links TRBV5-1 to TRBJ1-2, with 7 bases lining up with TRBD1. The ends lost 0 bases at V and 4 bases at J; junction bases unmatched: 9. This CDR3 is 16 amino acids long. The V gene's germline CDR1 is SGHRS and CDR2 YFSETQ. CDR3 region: CASSLAGRGTVYGYTF. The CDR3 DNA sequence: TGCGCCAGCAGCTTGGCGGGGCGGGGGACAGTCTATGGCTACACCTTC.

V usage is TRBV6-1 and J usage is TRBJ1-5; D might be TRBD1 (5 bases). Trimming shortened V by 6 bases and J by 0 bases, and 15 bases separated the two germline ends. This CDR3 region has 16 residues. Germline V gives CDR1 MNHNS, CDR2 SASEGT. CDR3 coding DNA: TGTGCCAGCAGATACGGACACCCTTATAGCAATCAGCCCCAGCATTTT. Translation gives CASRYGHPYSNQPQHF.

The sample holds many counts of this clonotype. The CDR3 DNA reads as TGTGCCAGCAGTTCCCGGCTAGATACGCAGTATTTT. This encodes CASSSRLDTQYF. J is TRBJ2-3 and V is TRBV12-3 or TRBV12-4; D uncertain. The CDR3 length is 12 residues. Trimming pared 4 bases from V and 5 bases from J, leaving 7 bases between.

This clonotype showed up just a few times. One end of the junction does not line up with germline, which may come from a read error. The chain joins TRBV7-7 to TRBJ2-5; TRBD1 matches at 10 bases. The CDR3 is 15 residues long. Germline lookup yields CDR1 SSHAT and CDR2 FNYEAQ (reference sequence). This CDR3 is CASSSGTGELETQYF. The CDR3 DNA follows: TGTGCTAGCAGCTCCGGGACAGGGGAGTTAGAGACCCAGTACTTC.

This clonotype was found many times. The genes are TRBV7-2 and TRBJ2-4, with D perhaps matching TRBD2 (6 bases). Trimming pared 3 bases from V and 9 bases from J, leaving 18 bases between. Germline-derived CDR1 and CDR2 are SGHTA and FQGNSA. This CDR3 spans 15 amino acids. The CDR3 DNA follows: TGTGCCAGCAGCTTGGCGGCGGGGCCGGGGAGCATTCAGTACTTC. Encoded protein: CASSLAAGPGSIQYF. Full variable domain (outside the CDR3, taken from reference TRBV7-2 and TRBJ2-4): GAGVSQSPSNKVTEKGKDVELRCDPISGHTALYWYRQSLGQGLEFLIYFQGNSAPDKSGLPSDRFSAERTGGSVSTLTIQRTQQEDSAVYLCASSLAAGPGSIQYFGAGTRLSVL.

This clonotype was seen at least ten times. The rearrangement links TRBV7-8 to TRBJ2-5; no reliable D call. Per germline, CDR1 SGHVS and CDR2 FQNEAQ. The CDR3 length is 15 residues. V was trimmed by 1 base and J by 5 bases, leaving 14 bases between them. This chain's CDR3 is CASSLGGDPRETQYF. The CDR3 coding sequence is TGTGCCAGCAGCTTAGGTGGAGACCCGAGGGAGACCCAGTACTTC.

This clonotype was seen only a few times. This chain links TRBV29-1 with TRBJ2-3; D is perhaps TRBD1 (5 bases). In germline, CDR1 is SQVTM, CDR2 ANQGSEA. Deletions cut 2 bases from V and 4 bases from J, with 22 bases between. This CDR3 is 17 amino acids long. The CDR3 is CSVERLNRLGSADTQYF. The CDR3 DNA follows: TGCAGCGTTGAAAGACTTAACAGGCTAGGCAGCGCAGATACGCAGTATTTT.

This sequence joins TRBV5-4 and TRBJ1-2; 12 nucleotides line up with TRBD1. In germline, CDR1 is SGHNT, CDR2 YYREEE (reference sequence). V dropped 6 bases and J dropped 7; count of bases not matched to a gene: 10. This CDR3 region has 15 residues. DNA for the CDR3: TGTGCCAGCACCTCAGGGACAGGGGGCGGATTTGGCTACACCTTC. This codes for CASTSGTGGGFGYTF. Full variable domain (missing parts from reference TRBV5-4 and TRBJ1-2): ETGVTQSPTHLIKTRGQQVTLRCSSQSGHNTVSWYQQALGQGPQFIFQYYREEENGRGNFPPRFSGLQFPNYSSELNVNALELDDSALYLCASTSGTGGGFGYTFGSGTRLTVV.

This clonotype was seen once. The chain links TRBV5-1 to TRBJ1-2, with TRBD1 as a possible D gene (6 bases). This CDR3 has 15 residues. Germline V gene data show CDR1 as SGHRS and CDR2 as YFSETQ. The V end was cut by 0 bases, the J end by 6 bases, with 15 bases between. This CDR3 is CASSLDRVWHDGYTF. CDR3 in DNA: TGCGCCAGCAGCTTGGACAGGGTGTGGCACGATGGCTACACCTTC.

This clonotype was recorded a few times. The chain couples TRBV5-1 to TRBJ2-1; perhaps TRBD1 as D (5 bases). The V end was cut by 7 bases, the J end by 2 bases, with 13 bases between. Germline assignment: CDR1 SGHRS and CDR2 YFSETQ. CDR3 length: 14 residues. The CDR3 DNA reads TGCGCCAGCCGGCAGGGTTTTGCCTACAATGAGCAGTTCTTC. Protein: CASRQGFAYNEQFF.